The sequence of this TCR beta chain was determined in a study of cytomegalovirus exposure and HLA in healthy donors (dated by TCRdb to about 2017). Notes on the research overall: In an earlier analysis of 587 of the donors, about 270 Gb of sequence data and 90 million to 120 million unique TCR beta sequences from roughly 200 million T cells were reported. About 280 gigabases of sequencing data and approximately 84 million unique TCR sequences were included in an early release covering roughly 600 HLA-typed donors. Of the 398 genotyped donors, about 80% fell in the genetic ancestry cluster associated with self-reported Caucasian donors. The aim of the study was to test whether cataloging public T cell receptors could identify signatures of past pathogen exposure. The study used immunosequencing to profile the T cell repertoires of several hundred subjects and linked those repertoires to cytomegalovirus serostatus. Besides the first cohort of approximately 670 subjects, a separate validation cohort made up of 95 to 150 different subjects was used. The study combined high-throughput TCR immunosequencing, statistical association of individual TCRs with disease status, and machine learning to predict cytomegalovirus infection status. To study patterns of TCR occurrence, a later analysis re-analyzed previously published TCR beta repertoires from 500 to 850 donors and added high-resolution HLA genotyping. Rather than drawing on any new phenotypic data, the later analysis identified candidate immune exposures from TCR beta sequences and the way those sequences occurred across donors. An earlier analysis of some 600 of the donors applied high-throughput TCR beta sequencing to assess whether each TCR beta V gene segment acted as functional or pseudogenic. Donor age, sex, ethnicity and CMV serostatus were compiled alongside the repertoire data. A later genetic analysis took genome-wide SNP genotypes for about 65% of the 666 donors and used that subset as a discovery cohort. All discovery cohort repertoires had been generated using a single sequencing platform. HLA typing included class I and class II loci at four-digit resolution. The number of donors typed differed by locus, with roughly 620-630 for A, B, C, DRB1 and DQB1, roughly 520 for DQA1, 600 to 610 for DPA1, and under 490 for DPB1. About five DR-DQ haplotypes were treated as single units for association and clustering because of strong linkage in the cohort. On average, roughly 200,000 unique TCR beta nucleotide sequences were sequenced per donor among several hundred genotyped donors of the cohort, with about 17% of those sequences being non-productive.

The investigation overall reported the following: Most CMV-associated TCR beta chains appeared to be HLA-restricted in a later analysis, and the HLA associations seemed to be driven largely by CMV exposure. The classifier was reported to diagnose cytomegalovirus status with high specificity and sensitivity in both the original cohort and the validation cohort. A further reported finding was that TCR beta sequences accurately predicted the HLA-A and HLA-B alleles for most subjects in the first cohort. Some IMGT-functional V segments, including TRBV6-2 and TRBV6-3, could not be told apart with the 87-base-pair reads, so those segments were excluded. Roughly uniform sequencing depth across donors was assumed in presence/absence analyses, although this assumption may not hold. In a later genetic analysis, a missense DCLRE1C variant was associated with V-gene and J-gene trimming of TCR beta chains, and the association was replicated in an independent cohort. When HLA alleles, especially DR and DQ, strongly co-occurred, attributing TCR associations to individual alleles was difficult. In a later analysis, TCR association rates were found to vary across HLA loci, with the most associated TCRs seen for DRB1 alleles and the fewest for HLA-C alleles. The cohort was sequenced for TCR beta chains only, and without alpha or paired-chain data the features that could be detected were limited. Because counts were too low, seventeen rarely observed V segments, including chromosome 9 orphons, were excluded from the earlier analysis of around 590 of the donors. It was suggested by the authors that the approach could potentially be generalized to other disease states and immunological phenotypes. A cluster of highly shared sequence variants was judged likely to represent a technical artifact of the sequencing pipeline. Across donors, most TCR sequences were observed very rarely, whereas some public TCRs were present in many individuals. In a later analysis, 16,951 TCR beta sequences were associated with specific HLA alleles at a false discovery rate of 0.05. In vitro tests confirmed that a few of the cytomegalovirus-associated TCR beta chains recognize cytomegalovirus antigens. HLA typing was unavailable for some donors at each locus, so association tests used only the typed subset. In a later genetic analysis, fewer N-insertions in productive TCRs were reported among donors in an Asian-associated ancestry cluster than the approximately 630-donor mean. Linkage disequilibrium might explain the correlated functional status among segregating V segments, but an unknown experimental factor could not be excluded. In a later analysis, several top co-occurrence clusters were reported to appear linked to parvovirus B19, influenza, CMV and Epstein-Barr virus. In the study, 164 TCR beta chains were listed as associated with cytomegalovirus. In a later analysis, HLA-associated TCR beta chains were found to be more clonally expanded and to have lower generation probabilities than equally common non-associated chains. For the cohort, immune exposure information was limited to CMV serostatus. An earlier analysis of some 560 of the donors showed that most TCR beta V segments appeared in productive rearrangements either about 87% or about 30% of the time, which broadly matched IMGT annotations.

With respect to this clone: There is no known antigen for this receptor. No per-base quality is available; no much larger clone lies one base away.

Looking up the germline V gene yields CDR1 ENHRY and CDR2 SYGVKD. The CDR3 measures 15 amino acids from cysteine to phenylalanine. Only CDR3 DNA is held: 45 bases, read in frame from base 1. The germline V end is reduced by 0 bases and the J end by 6 bases; junction bases left unmatched: 3. In total, approximately 700 healthy bone marrow donors made up the cohort. Cohort members were all nominally healthy when sampled, although unrecorded immune exposures were likely present. The donor tested CMV seropositive, placing the donor among the 290 or so seropositive members of the cohort. Every donor gave a peripheral blood sample, and the peripheral blood mononuclear cells from that sample were used for TCR beta sequencing. The Qiagen DNeasy Blood Extraction Kit was used to extract genomic DNA from the blood cell samples. The library was obtained by the immunoSEQ multiplex PCR assay. For the multiplex PCR, a mixture combining 60 forward primers for TCR Vbeta segments and 13 reverse primers for TCR Jbeta segments was used. The CDR3 region of rearranged TCR beta genes was amplified from genomic DNA with a multiplex PCR assay. The amplified TCR beta libraries were sequenced on the Illumina HiSeq System as 87-base-pair reads. Per the authors' processing: In a later analysis, 70 million to 95 million unique TCR beta chains were counted across the 500 to 700 repertoires, and roughly 10 million of these chains were shared by at least two donors. To remove PCR and sequencing errors, raw reads were error-corrected and collapsed into unique sequences using a nearest-neighbor algorithm that merged closely related sequences. Alignment of CDR3 sequences to IMGT reference sequences was used to assign V, D and J gene segments. For a sequence to be retained, at least a six-nucleotide match to both a V gene segment and a J gene segment was required. Rearrangements were classified as productive when the CDR3 lacked stop codons and remained in frame with V and J, and all other rearrangements were classified as non-productive. Following IMGT convention, CDR3 was defined as the stretch from the second conserved V-encoded cysteine up to the conserved J-encoded phenylalanine. In an earlier analysis of more than 550 of the donors, sequences lacking an unambiguous match to a single V gene segment were excluded. In an earlier analysis of a few hundred of the donors, V segments were called functional above 56.7% productive rearrangements and were called segregating when the between-donor standard deviation exceeded 5%. A statistical classification framework was developed to diagnose cytomegalovirus status using the catalog of TCR beta chain sequences. In a later analysis, V and J genes were assigned by comparing TCR nucleotide sequences against IMGT/GENE-DB human TR gene sequences. A later analysis assigned CDR3 sequences and most-parsimonious VDJ recombination scenarios with the TCRdist pipeline. In a later analysis, every TCR beta chain was defined by the combination of its CDR3 amino acid sequence and its V-gene family, and reads without a unique V-gene family were dropped. To address suspected cross-contamination and a sequencing artifact, a later analysis removed over 500 highly shared, low-generation-probability nucleotide sequences. In a later analysis, a clonal expansion index was calculated for each public chain from normalized within-repertoire ranks of inferred template counts. Generation probabilities in a later analysis came from a VDJ recombination model fitted to out-of-frame rearrangements, and those results were checked against IGoR. A later analysis scored TCR-TCR, TCR-HLA and TCR-CMV co-occurrence with hypergeometric tests, applying a repertoire-size bias correction to TCR pairs. In a later analysis, false discovery rates were estimated by permuting HLA or CMV assignments 20 times. In a later analysis, co-occurring TCRs were grouped using DBSCAN, with TCRdist sequence similarity added in when clustering inside HLA-allele-positive subsets. Repertoires with fewer than 30,000 or more than 120,000 public chains, plus five repertoires with anomalous nucleotide sharing, were excluded from co-occurrence clustering. This is the immuneACCESS table as TCRdb keeps it, with only in-frame sequences that have V and J called. A part of the clones is gone; compared with another copy, unresolved V genes explain less than half, and the rest is unexplained. V and J calls and clone size come straight from that table; D and trimming were deduced from the DNA. This sample is represented by about 110,000 clones; around 70% of them were singletons. Approximately 5.4% of the sample is in the top ten clones.

The sequence is built from TRBV10-3 and TRBJ2-1; TRBD2 lines up with 9 middle nucleotides. The specimen sequenced was PBMCs. The receptor's source is a woman in her 70s in good health and CMV-seropositive. CDR3 protein: CAISESGGGANEQFF. The base sequence is TGTGCCATCAGTGAGTCGGGCGGGGGGGCCAATGAGCAGTTCTTC.